This TCR beta chain is drawn from a study of T cell responses to AZD1222 COVID-19 vaccine. Study results and caveats: White British donors predominated, females outnumbered males, and clonal diversity was possibly underestimated. Repertoire sampling happened only post peak T cell response.

Comment on this clone: The antigen is undetermined.

V shed 0 bases and J shed 0 bases, with 14 bases lying between them. CDR3 length: 17 residues. Per the germline V gene, CDR1 is KGHSH and CDR2 is LQKENI. Sequencing was performed with immunoSEQ multiplex PCR; in TCRdb, only in-frame clones are kept and a portion is missing. The sample has about 150,000 clones, more than 75% seen once; the top ten hold over 15%. The chain links TRBV18 to TRBJ2-5; weak D call: TRBD2 (5 bases). Sequencing was performed on peripheral blood, taken on day 0 of AZD1222 vaccination. The sequence was obtained from an adult in good health. In DNA form, the CDR3 reads TGTGCCAGCTCACCACCATCGGGGAGCGGTCACCAAGAGACCCAGTACTTC. It encodes CASSPPSGSGHQETQYF.